Following are 23 T cell receptor delta chains from one sample sequenced in a study of gamma-delta chains in newborns, infants, children. TCRdb reanalysed the reads via CATT. The sample has thousands of delta-chain clones; around 2.2% are singletons. Source material: blood. These receptors were taken from a child who was a newborn, infant or young child, either healthy, febrile or measles-vaccinated (not recorded which).

This clone has a count of ten or more. A much larger clone lies a single base off, so this may be a read error. V usage is TRDV2 and J usage is TRDJ3; 13 bases fit TRDD3. The length of the CDR3 is 20 residues. CDR1 and CDR2 (germline): GEAIGNYY, EKD. CDR3 residues: CACDTVLGDTSSRDTRQMFF. The CDR3 DNA is TGTGCCTGTGACACCGTACTGGGGGATACGAGCTCCCGGGACACCCGACAGATGTTTTTC.

The table lists this clone with a few counts. TCRdb shows a much larger clone's protein in place of this DNA's translation, and the two differ at residues 4 and 14, likely through a read error; the protein shown is translated from the DNA. V is TRAV29/DV5 and J is TRDJ1, with 13 nucleotides matching TRDD3. The CDR3 spans 17 residues. The V gene's germline CDR1 is NSMFDY and CDR2 ISSIKDK. DNA of the CDR3: TGTGCAGCATGGTATTCTACTGGGGGATACGGGAGCGATAGACTCATCTTT. This sequence encodes CAAWYSTGGYGSDRLIF.

This clone was detected only a few times. TCRdb pairs this DNA with a much larger clone's protein that differs at residue 13, likely a read error; the protein shown was translated from the DNA. The chain couples TRDV2 to TRDJ3; a possible D gene is TRDD3 (6 bases). The CDR3 runs to 18 residues. CDR1 and CDR2 (germline): GEAIGNYY, EKD. CDR3 DNA: TGTGCCTGTGACACCGGATACCTTTTCTCCTGGGACGCCCGACAGATGTTTTTC. This sequence encodes CACDTGYLFSWDARQMFF.

This clone was counted a few times. The V call is TRDV2, the J call TRDJ2; TRDD3 might be the D (5 bases). V was pared by 2 bases and J by 4 bases, with 13 bases between. CDR1 and CDR2 (germline): GEAIGNYY, EKD. CDR3 size: 15 residues. CDR3 DNA sequence: TGTGCCTGTGACATCCTCGGGGAGAAGACAGCACAACTCTTCTTT. Its protein is CACDILGEKTAQLFF.

The table lists this clone with a few counts. TCRdb has a much larger clone's protein, which differs at residue 10 from the translation of this DNA, likely because of a read error; what is shown is the protein translated from the DNA. In DNA form, the CDR3 reads TGTGCCTGTGACCGTCCTACTGGGGGATGCGCTTCCTGGGACACCCGACAGATGTTTTTC. Encoded protein: CACDRPTGGCASWDTRQMFF. V gene TRDV2 combines with J gene TRDJ3, with TRDD3 matching over 10 bases. This CDR3 has 20 amino acids. Germline V gives CDR1 GEAIGNYY, CDR2 EKD. The trim removed 3 bases at V and 1 base at J, leaving 11 bases unmatched.

This clone was detected a few times. This probably arose from a read error, given a far larger clone one base away. Other DNA variants within this sample encode the same CDR3. The genes are TRDV2 and TRDJ2; 9 positions agree with TRDD3. V lost 0 bases and J lost 11; bases outside the gene matches: 3. The germline V gene has CDR1 GEAIGNYY and CDR2 EKD. The CDR3 has 13 amino acids. This CDR3 reads CACDTWGIAQLFF. The DNA of the CDR3 is TGTGCCTGTGACACCTGGGGGATAGCGCAACTCTTCTTT.

Concerning this clone itself: This probably arose from a read error, given a far larger clone one base away. The chain recombines TRDV1 with TRDJ2; the match to TRDD3 covers 11 bases. The CDR3 has 21 amino acids. After removal of 3 bases from V and 6 bases from J, the junction contained 21 bases not matched to a gene. CDR1 and CDR2 (germline): TSWWSYY, QGS. CDR3 nucleotides: TGTGCTCTTGGGGATCGCTGGCCTGGGGGATACTCGGTGGTGGTGGCAGCACAACTCTTCTTT. It codes for CALGDRWPGGYSVVVAAQLFF.

As regards this clone: TCRdb records a much larger clone's protein for this DNA, with a difference at residue 13 that likely arises from a read error; the protein given is the translation of the DNA. The V and J genes are TRDV2 and TRDJ3, with 7 bases identical to TRDD3. Germline V gene sequence: CDR1 GEAIGNYY, CDR2 EKD. This CDR3 spans 19 amino acids. The chain's CDR3 is CACDTLGEAGSWNTRQMFF. The CDR3 DNA reads TGTGCCTGTGACACCTTGGGGGAAGCGGGCTCCTGGAACACCCGACAGATGTTTTTC.

This clone was picked up a small number of times. For this DNA, TCRdb reports the protein of a much larger clone, which diverges at residue 9, most likely from a read error; the protein presented here is translated directly from the DNA. This CDR3 reads CAAKYWGMAAQLFF. CDR3 bases: TGTGCAGCAAAGTACTGGGGGATGGCAGCACAACTCTTCTTT. V usage is TRAV29/DV5 and J usage is TRDJ2, with 10 bases matching TRDD3. CDR3 length equals 14 residues. Per germline, CDR1 NSMFDY and CDR2 ISSIKDK. The V segment lost 3 bases and the J segment 6 bases; nucleotides outside the gene matches: 5.

This clone was seen more than once but under ten times. TCRdb lists the protein of a much larger clone for this DNA, which differs at residue 10, so this is likely a read error; the protein given here is translated from the DNA itself. The chain has TRDV2 and TRDJ2, with 8 nucleotides matching TRDD3. In germline, CDR1 is GEAIGNYY, CDR2 EKD. The CDR3 sequence is 15 residues long. CDR3 in amino acids: CACDTLGDLAAQLFF. DNA of the CDR3: TGTGCCTGTGACACCTTGGGGGATTTGGCAGCACAACTCTTCTTT.

This clone was observed a few times. Within the sample, other DNA sequences also encode this same CDR3. CDR3 protein: CACDKVLGDTSWDTRQMFF. The CDR3 nucleotides are TGTGCCTGTGACAAGGTGCTGGGGGATACGTCCTGGGACACCCGACAGATGTTTTTC. The chain links TRDV2 to TRDJ3; the match to TRDD3 covers 12 bases. This CDR3 spans 19 amino acids. After removal of 2 bases from V and 1 base from J, the junction contained 5 bases not matched to a gene. In germline, CDR1 is GEAIGNYY, CDR2 EKD.

This clone was observed a handful of times. It is likely a read error: a sequence one base away is far more abundant. Other DNA sequences in this sample translate to the same CDR3. The CDR3 reads CALGEYWGIPWDTRQMFF. The CDR3, as DNA: TGTGCTCTTGGGGAGTACTGGGGTATACCCTGGGACACCCGACAGATGTTTTTC. V and J are TRDV1 and TRDJ3; 7 bases line up with TRDD3. CDR3 size: 18 residues. The V gene end was trimmed by 3 bases and the J gene end by 2 bases; junction bases not matched to a gene: 7. Germline loops: CDR1 TSWWSYY, CDR2 QGS.

This clone was detected only a few times. The protein recorded in TCRdb matches a much larger clone and deviates from this DNA's translation at residue 4, suggesting a read error; the protein here is obtained by translating the DNA. Other nucleotide sequences from this sample produce the same CDR3. Here the CDR3 DNA reads TGTGCCTGTGGCTGGGGGAGCTCCTGGGACACCCGACAGATGTTTTTC. The encoded protein is CACGWGSSWDTRQMFF. The chain employs TRDV2 and TRDJ3; 8 bases are shared with TRDD3. CDR1 is GEAIGNYY and CDR2 is EKD in the germline V gene. Trimming removed 5 bases from V and 0 bases from J; junction bases left unmatched: 2. The CDR3 sequence is 16 residues long.

About this clone: Translating this DNA gives a protein that differs at residue 8 from the TCRdb one, which belongs to a much larger clone; a read error is likely, and the protein shown is this translation. The chain links TRDV2 to TRDJ3; 8 bases map to TRDD3. The CDR3 covers 16 residues. CDR1 is GEAIGNYY and CDR2 is EKD in the germline V gene. The J segment lost 2 bases and the V segment lost 3 bases, leaving 2 bases of the junction unmatched. CDR3 DNA sequence: TGTGCCTGTGACTGGGGGATCCCCTGGGACACCCGACAGATGTTTTTC. Its protein is CACDWGIPWDTRQMFF.

This clone was observed a few times. Being one base from a much bigger clone, this may be a read error. This sample includes further DNA sequences coding for the same CDR3. The chain joins TRDV1 to TRDJ2; D may be TRDD3 (5 bases). The CDR3 consists of 19 residues. Germline CDR1 is TSWWSYY and CDR2 is QGS. The CDR3 spells CALGEPTTGTKALTAQLFF. The CDR3 bases are TGTGCTCTTGGGGAACCTACTACGGGGACCAAAGCTTTGACGGCACAACTCTTCTTT.

Worth noting for this clone: The TCRdb protein comes from a much larger clone and disagrees with this DNA's translation at residue 16, likely due to a read error; the protein given here is derived from the DNA. This chain connects TRDV2 to TRDJ3, with 9 bases lining up with TRDD3. CDR3 length equals 18 residues. From germline, CDR1 is GEAIGNYY and CDR2 EKD. In DNA form, the CDR3 reads TGTGCCTGTGACACCGTACTGGGGGACTCCTGGGACACCCGACAGTTGTTTTTC. This codes for CACDTVLGDSWDTRQLFF.

The sample holds a few counts of this clone. A far larger clone is one nucleotide away, so this likely arose from a read error. The same CDR3 arises from other DNA sequences in this sample as well. This rearrangement joins TRDV2 to TRDJ1; D unresolved. The CDR3 contains 14 residues. The germline CDR1 and CDR2 sequences are GEAIGNYY and EKD. V was cut by 0 bases and J by 0 bases, with 7 bases left in between. This CDR3 is CACDTGGNTDKLIF. Here the CDR3 DNA reads TGTGCCTGTGACACCGGTGGGAACACCGATAAACTCATCTTT.

This clone was observed a few times. A far more abundant clone sits one base away, making this likely a read error. The identical CDR3 is also encoded by other nucleotide sequences in the sample. The chain recombines TRDV2 with TRDJ3, with 11 bases that match TRDD3. V shed 2 bases, J shed 5 bases, and the junction held 4 bases outside the gene matches. The CDR3 is 17 amino acids. CDR1 is GEAIGNYY and CDR2 is EKD in the germline V gene. CDR3 DNA sequence: TGTGCCTGTGACAAGCTGGGGGATACCCGGGACACCCGACAGATGTTTTTC. This encodes CACDKLGDTRDTRQMFF.

This clone turned up a few times. This likely came from a read error, as a far larger clone is one base away. V and J are TRDV2 and TRDJ3; the match to TRDD3 covers 13 bases. There are 22 residues in the CDR3. The V gene's germline CDR1 is GEAIGNYY and CDR2 EKD. Unmatched junction bases numbered 12, after V lost 0 bases and J lost 2 bases. The CDR3 nucleotides read TGTGCCTGTGACACCCTTACTGGGGGATACGCATCCAGCACCTGGGACACCCGACAGATGTTTTTC. Translation gives CACDTLTGGYASSTWDTRQMFF.

Remarks on this clone: A far larger clone is a single base away, which makes a read error likely. Within the sample, other DNA sequences also encode this same CDR3. This sequence joins TRDV2 and TRDJ3, with TRDD3 as a possible D gene (6 bases). Germline CDR1 GEAIGNYY, CDR2 EKD. This CDR3 has 17 residues. The CDR3 nucleotides read TGTGCCTGTGACACCTGGGATAGCTCCTGGGACACCCGACAGATGTTCTTC. It translates to CACDTWDSSWDTRQMFF.

This clone showed up just a few times. A read error is the likely source, as a far larger clone sits one nucleotide away. Distinct nucleotide sequences in the sample also encode this CDR3. V is TRDV1 and J is TRDJ1; 7 bases match TRDD3. Germline assignment: CDR1 TSWWSYY and CDR2 QGS. The CDR3 consists of 20 residues. In nucleotides, the CDR3 is TGTGCTCTTGGGGAACTGGTCATCCTCTCGGGGGGATGTCACACCGATAAACTCATCTTC. It codes for CALGELVILSGGCHTDKLIF.

Points on this clone: It differs at one base from a far larger clone, so likely a read error. The sample contains more than one DNA sequence encoding this CDR3. The chain uses TRDV2 and TRDJ3; 9 bases are a match to TRDD3. The germline V gene encodes CDR1 GEAIGNYY and CDR2 EKD. The CDR3 has 17 amino acids. The CDR3 nucleotides are TGTGCCTGTGACACCAAGGGGATACGAAGGGATACCCGACAGATGTTTTTC. It yields the protein CACDTKGIRRDTRQMFF.

Concerning this clone itself: A far larger clone differs by one base, so this is likely a read error. The sample contains more than one DNA sequence encoding this CDR3. The chain recombines TRAV29/DV5 with TRDJ1; 10 positions match TRDD3. The CDR3 has 19 amino acids. J gave up 6 bases and V 1 base, and 21 bases lay outside the gene matches. Germline CDR1 is NSMFDY and CDR2 is ISSIKDK. This chain's CDR3 is CAASLPTLSSGGYDHKLIF. CDR3 in DNA: TGTGCAGCAAGCCTTCCTACTCTTAGTTCAGGGGGATACGACCATAAACTCATCTTT.